This T cell receptor (beta chain) was recovered during a study of identical twins. J gave up 1 base and V 4 bases, and 5 bases lay outside the gene matches. Germline V gene sequence: CDR1 MGHRA, CDR2 YSYEKL. The CDR3 contains 16 residues. Points from the study as a whole: In drawing conclusions, the study used cross-sectional statistical analysis and did not follow the same donors. Out-of-frame alpha sequences common to twins exhibited an excess of low generation probability.

This clonotype came up many times. What it recognizes is unknown. TCRdb itself ran the 5' RACE reads through MiXCR, one entry per CDR3 protein. The sample consists of hundreds of thousands of distinct CDR3 sequences, 9% to 15% of them appearing once. The data were also submitted as part of a second study, on yellow fever vaccine responses in identical twins.

V gene TRBV4-1 combines with J gene TRBJ2-7; 12 bases are shared with TRBD2. This TCR was recovered from a woman aged 18 to 35 in good health. Sequencing input: PBMCs. CDR3 nucleotides: TGCGCCAGCAGCCTCGGACTAGCGGGAACTTCCTACGAGCAGTACTTC. As protein: CASSLGLAGTSYEQYF.